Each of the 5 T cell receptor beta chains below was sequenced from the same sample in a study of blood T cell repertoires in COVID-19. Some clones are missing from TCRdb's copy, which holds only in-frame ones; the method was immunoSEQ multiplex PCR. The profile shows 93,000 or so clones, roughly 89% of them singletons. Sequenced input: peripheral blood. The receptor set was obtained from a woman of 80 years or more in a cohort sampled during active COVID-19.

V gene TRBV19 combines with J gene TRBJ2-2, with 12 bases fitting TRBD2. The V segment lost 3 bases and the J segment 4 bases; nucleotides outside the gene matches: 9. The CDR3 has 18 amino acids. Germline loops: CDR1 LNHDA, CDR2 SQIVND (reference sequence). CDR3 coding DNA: TGTGCCAGTAGTATCGGACTAGCGGGGCTAGGGTTCACCGGGGAGCTGTTTTTT. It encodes CASSIGLAGLGFTGELFF.

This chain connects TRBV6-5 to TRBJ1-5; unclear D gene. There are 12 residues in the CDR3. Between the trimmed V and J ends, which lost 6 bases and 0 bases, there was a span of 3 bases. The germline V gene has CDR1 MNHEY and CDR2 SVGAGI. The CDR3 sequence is CASRYSNQPQHF. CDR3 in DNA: TGTGCCAGCAGGTATAGCAATCAGCCCCAGCATTTT.

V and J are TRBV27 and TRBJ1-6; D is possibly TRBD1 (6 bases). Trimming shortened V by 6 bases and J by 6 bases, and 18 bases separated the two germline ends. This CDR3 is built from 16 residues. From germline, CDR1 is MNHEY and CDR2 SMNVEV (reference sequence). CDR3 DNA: TGTGCCAGCAGACGCCCGGGGTGGGGGCGTAATTCACCCCTCCACTTT. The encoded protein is CASRRPGWGRNSPLHF.

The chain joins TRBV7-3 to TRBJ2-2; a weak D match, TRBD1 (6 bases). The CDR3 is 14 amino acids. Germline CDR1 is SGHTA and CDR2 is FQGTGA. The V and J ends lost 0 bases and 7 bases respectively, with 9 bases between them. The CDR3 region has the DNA TGTGCCAGCAGCTTAACAGCAGGGGTCGGGGAGCTGTTTTTT. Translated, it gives CASSLTAGVGELFF. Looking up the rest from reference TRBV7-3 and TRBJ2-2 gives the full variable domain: GAGVSQTPSNKVTEKGKYVELRCDPISGHTALYWYRQSLGQGPEFLIYFQGTGAADDSGLPNDRFFAVRPEGSVSTLKIQRTERGDSAVYLCASSLTAGVGELFFGEGSRLTVL.

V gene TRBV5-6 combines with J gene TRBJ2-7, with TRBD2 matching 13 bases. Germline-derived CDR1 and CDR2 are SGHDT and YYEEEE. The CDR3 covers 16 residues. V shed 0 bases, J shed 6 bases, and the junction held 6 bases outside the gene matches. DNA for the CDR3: TGTGCCAGCAGCTTGGAGGGACTAGCGGGACTCGGCGAGCAGTACTTC. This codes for CASSLEGLAGLGEQYF.